A selection of T cell receptor beta chains follows, all from one sample in a study of shared clonotypes between healthy human individuals. Only in-frame clones appear in the TCRdb table, and some are missing; sequencing was by immunoSEQ multiplex PCR. The sample consists of hundreds of thousands of clones, 85% to 95% of them appearing once. The sample was naive CD8+ T cells sorted from blood. These receptors were taken from a woman in her 30s in good health. CDR3s include the opening cysteine and the closing phenylalanine or tryptophan. The order of the fields is CDR3 length, V gene, clone size, D gene, J gene, CDR3 protein, CDR3 DNA. The D gene is left open where the match is weak. Not every row has a clone size; where given, it reads once, few, many or a size class.

length: 15
V: TRBV19
size: -
D: -
J: TRBJ1-2
CDR3: CASSIGRGRGYGYTF
DNA: TGTGCCAGTAGTATTGGCAGGGGAAGAGGCTATGGCTACACCTTC

length: 14
V: TRBV7-8
size: -
D: TRBD1
J: TRBJ1-6
CDR3: CASSLRQGGSPLHF
DNA: TGTGCCAGCAGCCTTAGACAGGGAGGGTCACCCCTCCACTTT

length: 17
V: TRBV9
size: -
D: -
J: TRBJ2-7
CDR3: CASSAPRGDSRTYEQYF
DNA: TGTGCCAGCAGCGCTCCCAGAGGGGACTCAAGAACCTACGAGCAGTACTTC

length: 14
V: TRBV5-6
size: -
D: TRBD1
J: TRBJ2-7
CDR3: CASSTGQIAYEQYF
DNA: TGTGCCAGCAGCACGGGACAGATAGCCTACGAGCAGTACTTC

length: 13
V: TRBV7-9
size: -
D: TRBD2
J: TRBJ2-7
CDR3: CASSGREGPEQYF
DNA: TGTGCCAGCAGCGGACGGGAGGGACCCGAGCAGTACTTC

length: 14
V: TRBV27
size: -
D: -
J: TRBJ2-4
CDR3: CASSSDTSGNIQYF
DNA: TGTGCCAGCAGTTCTGACACTTCGGGAAACATTCAGTACTTC

length: 15
V: TRBV27
size: -
D: TRBD2
J: TRBJ2-3
CDR3: CASSQGGRSTDTQYF
DNA: TGTGCCAGCAGTCAAGGCGGGAGGAGCACAGATACGCAGTATTTT

length: 16
V: TRBV5-4
size: -
D: TRBD2
J: TRBJ2-7
CDR3: CASSRWSPGGSNEQYF
DNA: TGTGCCAGCAGCCGATGGTCCCCGGGAGGTTCGAACGAGCAGTACTTC

length: 13
V: TRBV5-1
size: -
D: -
J: TRBJ2-7
CDR3: CASRGTPSYEQYF
DNA: TGCGCCAGCAGAGGGACCCCTTCCTACGAGCAGTACTTC

length: 15
V: TRBV6-9
size: -
D: -
J: TRBJ1-1
CDR3: CASSYSRTVSTEAFF
DNA: TGTGCCAGCAGTTACTCGAGGACGGTCAGCACTGAAGCTTTCTTT

length: 13
V: TRBV30
size: -
D: -
J: TRBJ1-1
CDR3: CAWSGGVGTEAFF
DNA: TGTGCCTGGAGTGGGGGGGTCGGCACTGAAGCTTTCTTT

length: 13
V: TRBV6-1
size: -
D: -
J: TRBJ1-1
CDR3: CASGRIMNTEAFF
DNA: TGTGCCAGCGGGCGGATCATGAACACTGAAGCTTTCTTT

length: 15
V: TRBV28
size: -
D: -
J: TRBJ2-3
CDR3: CASSPGTYLADTQYF
DNA: TGTGCCAGCAGTCCCGGAACTTATTTGGCAGATACGCAGTATTTT

length: 12
V: TRBV29-1
size: -
D: TRBD1
J: TRBJ1-1
CDR3: CSGTVTGNEAFF
DNA: TGCAGCGGTACTGTGACAGGGAACGAAGCTTTCTTT

length: 13
V: TRBV5-4
size: -
D: TRBD1
J: TRBJ2-7
CDR3: CASSTDRSYEQYF
DNA: TGTGCCAGCAGCACGGACAGGAGCTACGAGCAGTACTTC

length: 12
V: TRBV11-1
size: -
D: -
J: TRBJ1-4
CDR3: CASSPNNEKLFF
DNA: TGTGCCAGCAGTCCTAATAATGAAAAACTGTTTTTT

length: 16
V: TRBV15
size: once
D: -
J: TRBJ1-6
CDR3: CATSPHGNHEESPLHF
DNA: TGTGCCACCAGCCCCCATGGGAACCACGAGGAGTCACCCCTCCACTTT

length: 19
V: TRBV5-1
size: -
D: TRBD2
J: TRBJ2-1
CDR3: CASSAVAGGPSLPYNEQFF
DNA: TGCGCCAGCAGCGCTGTAGCGGGAGGGCCGAGTCTCCCCTACAATGAGCAGTTCTTC

length: 14
V: TRBV6-1
size: -
D: -
J: TRBJ2-7
CDR3: CASSEATSFYEQYF
DNA: TGTGCCAGCAGTGAAGCGACTAGTTTCTACGAGCAGTACTTC

length: 14
V: TRBV10-3
size: once
D: -
J: TRBJ1-1
CDR3: CAISVEGTRTEAFF
DNA: TGTGCCATCAGTGTTGAGGGGACGAGGACTGAAGCTTTCTTT

length: 16
V: TRBV27
size: -
D: TRBD2
J: TRBJ2-3
CDR3: CASSLKTSGFTDTQYF
DNA: TGTGCCAGCAGTTTAAAAACTAGCGGGTTCACAGATACGCAGTATTTT

length: 12
V: TRBV2
size: -
D: -
J: TRBJ2-1
CDR3: CASSWTDNEQFF
DNA: TGTGCCAGCAGTTGGACGGACAATGAGCAGTTCTTC

length: 16
V: TRBV4-1
size: once
D: -
J: TRBJ2-1
CDR3: CASGASPTLSYNEQFF
DNA: TGCGCCTCCGGCGCGAGTCCGACTCTTAGTTACAATGAGCAGTTCTTC

length: 9
V: TRBV20-1
size: -
D: -
J: TRBJ1-5
CDR3: CSAGDTQHF
DNA: TGCAGTGCGGGGGACACCCAGCATTTT

length: 19
V: TRBV5-4
size: -
D: -
J: TRBJ1-2
CDR3: CASSLMGLNQGPANYGYTF
DNA: TGTGCCAGCAGCCTCATGGGGCTGAACCAGGGGCCGGCTAACTATGGCTACACCTTC

length: 14
V: TRBV18
size: -
D: -
J: TRBJ2-1
CDR3: CASSPGQGEDEQFF
DNA: TGTGCCAGCTCACCAGGTCAAGGGGAGGATGAGCAGTTCTTC

length: 17
V: TRBV7-8
size: once
D: TRBD2
J: TRBJ2-1
CDR3: CASSLAREGRTYNEQFF
DNA: TGTGCCAGCAGCTTAGCGCGGGAGGGCCGGACCTACAATGAGCAGTTCTTC

length: 13
V: TRBV11-2
size: -
D: TRBD1
J: TRBJ2-7
CDR3: CASSWGTGAEQYF
DNA: TGTGCCAGCAGCTGGGGGACAGGGGCCGAGCAGTACTTC

length: 16
V: TRBV7-9
size: -
D: -
J: TRBJ1-1
CDR3: CASSFGRTKLNTEAFF
DNA: TGTGCCAGCAGCTTTGGGCGAACAAAATTGAACACTGAAGCTTTCTTT

length: 15
V: TRBV30
size: -
D: TRBD2
J: TRBJ2-7
CDR3: CAWSVSSGISYEQYF
DNA: TGTGCCTGGAGTGTCTCTAGCGGGATCTCCTACGAGCAGTACTTC

length: 13
V: TRBV5-4
size: once
D: TRBD1
J: TRBJ1-1
CDR3: CASSGTGTTEAFF
DNA: TGTGCCAGCAGCGGGACAGGAACCACTGAAGCTTTCTTT

length: 20
V: TRBV27
size: -
D: TRBD2
J: TRBJ2-1
CDR3: CASSSQGSSGPLYLYNEQFF
DNA: TGTGCCAGCAGTTCCCAAGGGTCTAGCGGCCCGTTATACTTGTACAATGAGCAGTTCTTC

length: 16
V: TRBV7-8
size: -
D: -
J: TRBJ2-2
CDR3: CASSLWRVANTGELFF
DNA: TGTGCCAGCAGCTTATGGCGGGTCGCGAACACCGGGGAGCTGTTTTTT

length: 13
V: TRBV6-5
size: -
D: -
J: TRBJ2-1
CDR3: CASSYHPPIEQFF
DNA: TGTGCCAGCAGTTACCACCCTCCGATCGAGCAGTTCTTC

length: 14
V: TRBV19
size: -
D: TRBD1
J: TRBJ1-5
CDR3: CASSIDGDSQPQHF
DNA: TGTGCCAGTAGTATAGATGGGGACAGTCAGCCCCAGCATTTT

length: 13
V: TRBV9
size: -
D: -
J: TRBJ2-7
CDR3: CASSVGDVYEQYF
DNA: TGTGCCAGCAGCGTAGGCGATGTCTACGAGCAGTACTTC